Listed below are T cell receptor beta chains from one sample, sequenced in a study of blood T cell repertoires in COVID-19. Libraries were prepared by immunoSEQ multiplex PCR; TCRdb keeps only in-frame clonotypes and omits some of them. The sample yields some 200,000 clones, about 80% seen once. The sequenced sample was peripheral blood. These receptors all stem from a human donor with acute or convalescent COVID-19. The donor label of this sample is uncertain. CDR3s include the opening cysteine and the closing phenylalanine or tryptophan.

cdr3_aa: CASSQGFGEVAYGYTF
j_call: TRBJ1-2
v_call: TRBV3-1/TRBV3-2

cdr3_aa: CASSRTGRDQPQHF
j_call: TRBJ1-5
v_call: TRBV6-5

cdr3_aa: CASSPRPSADTQYF
j_call: TRBJ2-3
v_call: TRBV7-2

cdr3_aa: CAWTGQGNTEAFF
j_call: TRBJ1-1
v_call: TRBV30

cdr3_aa: CASSIRTWDEQYF
j_call: TRBJ2-7
v_call: TRBV19

cdr3_aa: CAISPGVGTEAFF
j_call: TRBJ1-1
v_call: TRBV10-3

cdr3_aa: CASSPRDLKGYTF
j_call: TRBJ1-2
v_call: TRBV19

cdr3_aa: CASSSGRGGKLFF
j_call: TRBJ1-4
v_call: TRBV7-2

cdr3_aa: CASAMLGANTEAFF
j_call: TRBJ1-1
v_call: TRBV7-9

cdr3_aa: CASSLPVGGNTEAFF
j_call: TRBJ1-1
v_call: TRBV5-4

cdr3_aa: CASSTTREDQPQHF
j_call: TRBJ1-5
v_call: TRBV5-5

cdr3_aa: CASSLGGREPGYTF
j_call: TRBJ1-2
v_call: TRBV7-2

cdr3_aa: CASSIEPGQGNEQYF
j_call: TRBJ2-7
v_call: TRBV19

cdr3_aa: CAWSVMGRRGQSYGYTF
j_call: TRBJ1-2
v_call: TRBV30

cdr3_aa: CASRPGQGRDNQPQHF
j_call: TRBJ1-5
v_call: TRBV28

cdr3_aa: CASSQVLRRDSTEAFF
j_call: TRBJ1-1
v_call: TRBV4-1

cdr3_aa: CASGTSGLAGGPRTDTQYF
j_call: TRBJ2-3
v_call: TRBV2

cdr3_aa: CASSLDPVSYNEQFF
j_call: TRBJ2-1
v_call: TRBV5-1

cdr3_aa: CASSSLGDYNTEAFF
j_call: TRBJ1-1
v_call: TRBV11-2

cdr3_aa: CASSPWDRGPPGYTF
j_call: TRBJ1-2
v_call: TRBV27

cdr3_aa: CASSSSTGELFF
j_call: TRBJ2-2
v_call: TRBV9

cdr3_aa: CASSDFLAGGDTQYF
j_call: TRBJ2-3
v_call: TRBV6-4

cdr3_aa: CASHGTGGKNIQYF
j_call: TRBJ2-4
v_call: TRBV6-5

cdr3_aa: CASSFTIPSVENEQFF
j_call: TRBJ2-1
v_call: TRBV7-6

cdr3_aa: CASSLVRLAGGNEQFF
j_call: TRBJ2-1
v_call: TRBV7-2

cdr3_aa: CASSEGDRYTGELFF
j_call: TRBJ2-2
v_call: TRBV27

cdr3_aa: CASSQRLAGGRDTQYF
j_call: TRBJ2-3
v_call: TRBV3-1/TRBV3-2

cdr3_aa: CASSLAIGGAGELFF
j_call: TRBJ2-2
v_call: TRBV7-9

cdr3_aa: CASSLAFKGENEQFF
j_call: TRBJ2-1
v_call: TRBV5-1

cdr3_aa: CASTRGRDYTEAFF
j_call: TRBJ1-1
v_call: TRBV11-1

cdr3_aa: CASSRDRGREETQYF
j_call: TRBJ2-5
v_call: TRBV5-1

cdr3_aa: CASRSGTSGGAPDTQYF
j_call: TRBJ2-3
v_call: TRBV7-9

cdr3_aa: CAQSTGTGGAYTF
j_call: TRBJ1-2
v_call: TRBV30

cdr3_aa: CASSGTLDYEQYF
j_call: TRBJ2-7
v_call: TRBV2

cdr3_aa: CASSISLTGRPVTEAFF
j_call: TRBJ1-1
v_call: TRBV19

cdr3_aa: CASSLSVRGPYNEQFF
j_call: TRBJ2-1
v_call: TRBV27

cdr3_aa: CASSTLLAGGYSNEQFF
j_call: TRBJ2-1
v_call: TRBV19

cdr3_aa: CASSPLTPGVPPGEAFF
j_call: TRBJ1-1
v_call: TRBV6-6

cdr3_aa: CASTAEWADTQYF
j_call: TRBJ2-3
v_call: TRBV6-5

cdr3_aa: CASSQDENDSRGYTF
j_call: TRBJ1-2
v_call: TRBV4-1

cdr3_aa: CASRDAGGGVYGYTF
j_call: TRBJ1-2
v_call: TRBV10-2

cdr3_aa: CASRGENNSPLHF
j_call: TRBJ1-6
v_call: TRBV2

cdr3_aa: CASSDWGGAPEAFF
j_call: TRBJ1-1
v_call: TRBV2

cdr3_aa: CASSLGLADNEQFF
j_call: TRBJ2-1
v_call: TRBV11-1

cdr3_aa: CASSQGTSGSSEQFF
j_call: TRBJ2-1
v_call: TRBV14